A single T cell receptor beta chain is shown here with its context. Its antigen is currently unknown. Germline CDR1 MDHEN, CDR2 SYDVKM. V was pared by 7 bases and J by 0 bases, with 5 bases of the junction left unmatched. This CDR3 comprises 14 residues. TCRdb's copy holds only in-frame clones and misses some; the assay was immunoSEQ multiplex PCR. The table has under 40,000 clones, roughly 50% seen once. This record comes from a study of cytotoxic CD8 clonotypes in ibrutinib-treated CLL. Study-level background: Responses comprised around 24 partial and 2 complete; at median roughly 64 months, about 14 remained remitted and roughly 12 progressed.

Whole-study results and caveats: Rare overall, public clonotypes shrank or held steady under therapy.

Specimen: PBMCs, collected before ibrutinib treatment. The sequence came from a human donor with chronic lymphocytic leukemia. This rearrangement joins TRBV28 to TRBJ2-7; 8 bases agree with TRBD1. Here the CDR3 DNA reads TGTGCCAGCACCCCGGGACAGGCCTCCTACGAGCAGTACTTC. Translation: CASTPGQASYEQYF.